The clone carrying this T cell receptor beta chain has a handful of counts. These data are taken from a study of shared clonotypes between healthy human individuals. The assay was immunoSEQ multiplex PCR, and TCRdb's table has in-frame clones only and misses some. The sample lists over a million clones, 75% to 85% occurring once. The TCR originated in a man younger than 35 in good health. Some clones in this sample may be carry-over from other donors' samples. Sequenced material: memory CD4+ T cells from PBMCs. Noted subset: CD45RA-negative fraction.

CDR3 DNA sequence: TGTGCCAGCACCACCAGCGGGAGACGCCGCGAGCAGTACTTC. This encodes CASTTSGRRREQYF. The chain employs TRBV14 and TRBJ2-7; 8 bases align to TRBD2. This CDR3 has 14 amino acids. V lost 7 bases, J lost 6 bases, and 11 bases stayed unmatched. CDR1 is SGHDN, CDR2 FVKESK, per germline.